The source of this T cell receptor beta chain is a study of blood T cell repertoires in COVID-19. On the study more broadly: Researchers got acute and convalescent COVID-19 samples from the United States, Italy and Spain.

Germline CDR1 reads MGHDK; CDR2 reads SYGVNS. The CDR3 spans 15 residues. V lost 8 bases and J lost 2, with 19 bases in between. Generated by immunoSEQ multiplex PCR, the TCRdb table keeps only in-frame clones and is missing some. The table records about 22,000 clones, roughly 84% of them present only once. The V gene is TRBV25-1, the J gene TRBJ2-7, with D perhaps matching TRBD2 (5 bases). The receptor comes from a man at least 80 years old with active or convalescent COVID-19. Material for sequencing was peripheral blood. The CDR3 protein is CASGIRGSRTYEQYF. Written as DNA, the CDR3 is TGTGCCAGCGGGATAAGAGGGTCACGAACCTACGAGCAGTACTTC.